The clone carrying this T cell receptor (beta chain) appeared once. Its antigen is unidentified. CDR1 and CDR2 from the germline V gene are LNHNV and YYDKDF (reference sequence). Trimming cost V 0 bases and J 9 bases, with 15 bases left between them. The CDR3 loop spans 15 amino acids. This sample was included in a study of T cell responses to AZD1222 COVID-19 vaccine. Study outcomes and limitations: Repertoires were sampled only after the peak T cell response. Possibly, clonal diversity was underestimated; donors were largely white British and included more females. A reported finding is that nearly half of spike-specific TCRs target unmutated variant regions. Spike as a whole was targeted by vaccine-associated CD4 TCRs, dominant at 160-218 and 743-854.

The repertoire was sequenced with immunoSEQ multiplex PCR; TCRdb's copy has only in-frame clones and lacks some. The table lists 170,000 or so clones, over 80% of them singletons. This receptor was taken from an adult who received the MenACWY meningococcal vaccine as a control. The V and J genes are TRBV15 and TRBJ1-3; D perhaps matches TRBD1 (5 bases). Sequenced here: peripheral blood, sampled 28 days after the second dose of the MenACWY control vaccine. CDR3 sequence reads: CATSRDRPVGGTIYF. The CDR3 DNA reads TGTGCCACCAGCAGAGATCGCCCCGTTGGGGGCACCATATATTTT. The full variable domain, in which reference TRBV15 and TRBJ1-3 provide the parts outside the CDR3, is DAMVIQNPRYQVTQFGKPVTLSCSQTLNHNVMYWYQQKSSQAPKLLFHYYDKDFNNEADTPDNFQSRRPNTSFCFLDIRSPGLGDTAMYLCATSRDRPVGGTIYFGEGSWLTVV.